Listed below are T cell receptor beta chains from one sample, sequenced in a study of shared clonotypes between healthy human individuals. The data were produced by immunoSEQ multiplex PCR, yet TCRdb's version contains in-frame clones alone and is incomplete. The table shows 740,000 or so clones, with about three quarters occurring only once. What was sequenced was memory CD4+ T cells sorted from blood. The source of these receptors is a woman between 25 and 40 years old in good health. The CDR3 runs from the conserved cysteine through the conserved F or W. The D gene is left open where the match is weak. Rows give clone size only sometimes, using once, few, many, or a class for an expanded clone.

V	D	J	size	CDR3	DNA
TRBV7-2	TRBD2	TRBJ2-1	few	CASRRQGAGGPFNEQFF	TGTGCCAGCAGGCGCCAAGGGGCGGGAGGTCCATTCAATGAGCAGTTCTTC
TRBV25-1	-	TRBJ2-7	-	CASSAFMEQYF	TGTGCCAGCAGTGCCTTCATGGAGCAGTACTTC
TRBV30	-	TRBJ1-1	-	CAWRYRAAMNTEAFF	TGTGCCTGGAGGTACCGCGCGGCCATGAACACTGAAGCTTTCTTT
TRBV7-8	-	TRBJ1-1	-	CASSSRGMNTEAFF	TGTGCCAGCAGCTCCAGGGGAATGAACACTGAAGCTTTCTTT
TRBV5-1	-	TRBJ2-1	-	CASSFNSLNSYNEQFF	TGCGCCAGCAGCTTTAATAGTCTGAATTCCTACAATGAGCAGTTCTTC
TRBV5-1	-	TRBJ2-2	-	CASRNRLNTGELFF	TGCGCCAGCAGGAATCGACTGAACACCGGGGAGCTGTTTTTT
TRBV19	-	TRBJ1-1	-	CASSIPGPEAFF	TGTGCCAGTAGTATTCCTGGCCCTGAAGCTTTCTTT
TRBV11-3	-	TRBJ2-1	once	CASSLDVAEEQFF	TGTGCCAGCAGCTTAGACGTGGCGGAAGAGCAGTTCTTC
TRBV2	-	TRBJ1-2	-	CASSQGAYGYTF	TGTGCCAGCAGTCAAGGGGCCTATGGCTACACCTTC
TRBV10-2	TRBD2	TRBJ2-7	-	CASIPAGAYEQYF	TGCGCCAGCATCCCCGCGGGGGCCTACGAGCAGTACTTC
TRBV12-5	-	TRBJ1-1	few	CASGLANLGQDTEAFF	TGTGCTAGTGGTTTGGCAAATCTAGGGCAGGACACTGAAGCTTTCTTT
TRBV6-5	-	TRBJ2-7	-	CASKGPAAYEQYF	TGTGCCAGCAAGGGTCCAGCCGCCTACGAGCAGTACTTC
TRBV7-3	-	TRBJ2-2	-	CASSLWGTANTGELFF	TGTGCCAGCAGCTTATGGGGAACAGCAAACACCGGGGAGCTGTTTTTT
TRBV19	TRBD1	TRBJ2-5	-	CASSRGTGGLTETQYF	TGTGCCAGTAGTAGAGGGACAGGGGGCCTTACAGAGACCCAGTACTTC
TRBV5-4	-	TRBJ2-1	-	CASSSGGGGYNEQFF	TGTGCCAGCAGCTCAGGGGGCGGGGGATACAATGAGCAGTTCTTC
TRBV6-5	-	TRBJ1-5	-	CASSLGGGGQPQHF	TGTGCCAGCAGCCTCGGGGGGGGCGGTCAGCCCCAGCATTTT
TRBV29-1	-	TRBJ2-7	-	CSVGFRGAYEQYF	TGCAGCGTTGGATTTAGGGGAGCGTACGAGCAGTACTTC
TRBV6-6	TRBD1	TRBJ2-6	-	CASSQDRAGANVLTF	TGTGCCAGCAGCCAGGACAGGGCCGGGGCCAACGTCCTGACTTTC